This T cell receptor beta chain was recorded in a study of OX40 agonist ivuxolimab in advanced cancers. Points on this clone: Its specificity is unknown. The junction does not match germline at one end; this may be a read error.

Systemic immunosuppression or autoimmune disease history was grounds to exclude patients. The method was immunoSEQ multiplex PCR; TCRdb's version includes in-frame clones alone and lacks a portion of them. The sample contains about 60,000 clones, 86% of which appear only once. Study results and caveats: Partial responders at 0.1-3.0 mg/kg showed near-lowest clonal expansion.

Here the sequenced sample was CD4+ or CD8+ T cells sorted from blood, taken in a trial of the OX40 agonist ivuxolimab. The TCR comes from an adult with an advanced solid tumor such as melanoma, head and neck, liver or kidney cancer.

The CDR3 DNA follows: TGTGCCAGCAGTCAAGGTTATTACACAGATACGCAGTATTTT. Translated: CASSQGYYTDTQYF. J is TRBJ2-3 and V is TRBV14; D uncertain. The CDR3 consists of 14 residues. CDR1 SGHDN and CDR2 FVKESK come from the germline V gene.